These 26 T cell receptor beta chains came from one sample sequenced in a study of blood T cell repertoires in COVID-19. Assay used: immunoSEQ multiplex PCR; TCRdb lists only in-frame clones, some missing. This table has about 91,000 clones, approximately 80% appearing once. Sequencing was performed on peripheral blood. The receptors were sampled from a man between 65 and 79 years old with acute or convalescent COVID-19.

This clone was seen only once. The chain joins TRBV27 to TRBJ1-2; 7 bases match TRBD1. The CDR3 is 15 residues long. Trimming took 4 bases from V and 2 from J; bases not matched to a gene: 7. Germline CDR1 MNHEY, CDR2 SMNVEV (reference sequence). CDR3 coding DNA: TGTGCCAGCAGTTCTCGTAGACAGGGAAACTATGGCTACACCTTC. As protein: CASSSRRQGNYGYTF.

This clone was picked up one time. In DNA form, the CDR3 reads TGTGCCAGCAGTTACGCCCGGGAGATTAGCAATGAGCAGTTCTTC. Translating gives CASSYAREISNEQFF. The chain has TRBV6-6 and TRBJ2-1, with D tentatively TRBD2 (6 bases). Trimming shortened V by 2 bases and J by 6 bases, and 14 bases separated the two germline ends. This CDR3 comprises 15 residues. CDR1 is MNHNY, CDR2 SVGAGI, per germline (reference sequence).

The genes are TRBV18 and TRBJ2-7, with 10 bases lining up with TRBD2. CDR1 and CDR2 from the germline V gene are KGHSH and LQKENI. V trimming: 3 bases; J trimming: 5 bases; junction bases outside the gene matches: 7. This CDR3 is built from 15 residues. The chain's CDR3 is CASSPASGSLNEQYF. The DNA of the CDR3 is TGTGCCAGCTCACCTGCTAGCGGGAGTTTGAACGAGCAGTACTTC.

The chain joins TRBV6-4 to TRBJ2-7; no clear D gene. This CDR3 has 9 amino acids. CDR1 is MRHNA and CDR2 is SNTAGT in the germline V gene. V was cut by 9 bases and J by 4 bases, with 4 bases left in between. The CDR3 reads CARAYEQYV. CDR3 DNA: TGTGCCAGGGCTTACGAGCAGTACGTC.

The genes are TRBV28 and TRBJ2-3; D gene uncertain. The V end lost 8 bases, the J end lost 3 bases, and 12 bases lay between the germline ends. Looked up from germline, CDR1 is MDHEN and CDR2 is SYDVKM. The CDR3 has 13 amino acids. CDR3 nucleotide sequence: TGTGCCAGCCACCCTAGTGGGACAGATACGCAGTATTTT. Protein product: CASHPSGTDTQYF.

This clone has just a few counts. V is TRBV30 and J is TRBJ1-1; 8 nucleotides line up with TRBD1. CDR1 and CDR2 (germline): GTSNPN, SVGIG (reference sequence). This CDR3 is 13 amino acids long. J was trimmed by 4 bases and V by 5 bases; bases with no gene match: 6. The CDR3, as DNA: TGTGCCTGGCAGGGGGCGCGGAGCACTGAAGCTTTCTTT. Protein product: CAWQGARSTEAFF.

CDR3 region: CASSSRDRVNTGELFF. The CDR3 nucleotides are TGTGCCAGCAGCTCCAGGGACAGGGTGAACACCGGGGAGCTGTTTTTT. V and J are TRBV7-9 and TRBJ2-2, with 9 bases matching TRBD1. V shed 4 bases, J shed 1 base, and the junction held 4 bases outside the gene matches. The V gene's germline CDR1 is SEHNR and CDR2 FQNEAQ (reference sequence). This CDR3 has 16 amino acids.

This chain links TRBV10-1 with TRBJ2-1; D perhaps matches TRBD1 (6 bases). CDR1 is WNHNN, CDR2 SYGVQD, per germline (reference sequence). Trimming removed 2 bases at V and 10 bases at J, with 15 bases between. CDR3 length: 14 amino acids. The CDR3 region is CASSEITGNLEQFF. CDR3 coding DNA: TGCGCCAGCAGTGAGATAACAGGGAATCTCGAGCAGTTCTTC.

The chain combines TRBV5-1 with TRBJ1-2; D unresolved. Germline CDR1 SGHRS, CDR2 YFSETQ. This CDR3 region has 12 residues. V was clipped by 0 bases and J by 4 bases, with 4 bases between them. In DNA form, the CDR3 reads TGCGCCAGCAGCTTGGGGAGCTATGGCTACACCTTC. It yields the protein CASSLGSYGYTF.

This sequence joins TRBV20-1 and TRBJ1-5; 7 bases map to TRBD1. This CDR3 comprises 13 residues. The ends lost 3 bases at V and 7 bases at J; junction bases unmatched: 6. Germline loops: CDR1 DFQATT, CDR2 SNEGSKA (reference sequence). The CDR3 bases are TGCAGTGCTAGTAAGGGGGCCGGCCAGCCCCAGCATTTT. Amino acid sequence: CSASKGAGQPQHF.

The gene calls are TRBV4-2 and TRBJ1-2, with 7 bases identical to TRBD1. This CDR3 contains 15 residues. The ends lost 1 base at V and 6 bases at J; junction bases unmatched: 8. Looked up from germline, CDR1 is LGHNA and CDR2 is YNFKEQ. The CDR3 here is CASSQVGQGVNGYTF. CDR3 DNA sequence: TGTGCCAGCAGCCAAGTGGGGCAGGGGGTTAATGGCTACACCTTC.

V gene TRBV2 combines with J gene TRBJ1-6; D is unresolved. The V gene's germline CDR1 is SNHLY and CDR2 FYNNEI. The ends were cut back, 3 bases at V and 0 bases at J, with 9 bases in the middle. The CDR3 runs to 16 residues. The chain's CDR3 is CASSDPPVSYNSPLHF. The CDR3 DNA sequence: TGTGCCAGCAGTGACCCCCCGGTCTCCTATAATTCACCCCTCCACTTT.

The chain links TRBV2 to TRBJ1-5; tentatively, D is TRBD1 (5 bases). Trimming took off 3 bases at V and 2 bases at J, with 11 bases between the two ends. This CDR3 contains 15 residues. The germline V gene encodes CDR1 SNHLY and CDR2 FYNNEI. CDR3: CASSDETGGNQPQHF. In DNA form, the CDR3 reads TGTGCCAGCAGTGATGAAACAGGCGGCAATCAGCCCCAGCATTTT.

V usage is TRBV6-5 and J usage is TRBJ2-5, with 10 bases identical to TRBD1. The length of the CDR3 is 15 residues. Germline loops: CDR1 MNHEY, CDR2 SVGAGI. V was pared by 10 bases and J by 4 bases, with 12 bases of the junction left unmatched. CDR3 amino acids: CATKTRQGAGETQYF. The CDR3 coding sequence is TGTGCCACCAAAACAAGACAGGGGGCGGGAGAGACCCAGTACTTC.

This clone was found a few times. The chain uses TRBV18 and TRBJ2-3; tentative D call: TRBD1 (6 bases). There are 15 residues in the CDR3. The germline V gene encodes CDR1 KGHSH and CDR2 LQKENI. The V end lost 1 base, the J end lost 6 bases, and 14 bases lay between the germline ends. CDR3 protein: CASSPRDTGIDTQYF. The DNA of the CDR3 is TGTGCCAGCTCACCACGGGACACGGGTATCGATACGCAGTATTTT.

The CDR3 DNA reads as TGCAGCGTTGGCGCCCCCGGGCAAGAGACCCAGTACTTC. This encodes CSVGAPGQETQYF. J is TRBJ2-5 and V is TRBV29-1; D remains unclear. Per germline, CDR1 SQVTM and CDR2 ANQGSEA. The CDR3 sequence is 13 residues long. V was clipped by 4 bases and J by 2 bases, with 11 bases between them.

This clone has just one count. The chain couples TRBV5-1 to TRBJ2-5, with D perhaps matching TRBD1 (6 bases). The CDR3 extends over 13 amino acids. Germline V gene lookup returns CDR1 SGHRS and CDR2 YFSETQ. Between the trimmed V and J ends, which lost 6 bases and 5 bases, there was a span of 14 bases. The CDR3 DNA reads TGCGCCAGCACAAACAGGGTTGACGAGACCCAGTACTTC. The encoded protein is CASTNRVDETQYF.

In this sample, this clone turned up once. This chain joins TRBV19 and TRBJ2-5, with a possible D match to TRBD2 (5 bases). The V end lost 1 base, the J end lost 3 bases, and 6 bases lay between the germline ends. The V gene's germline CDR1 is LNHDA and CDR2 SQIVND (reference sequence). This CDR3 has 13 amino acids. CDR3 coding DNA: TGTGCCAGTAGTATAGTGAGGGAAGAGACCCAGTACTTC. Its protein product is CASSIVREETQYF.

The rearrangement joins TRBV7-9 to TRBJ2-3; no reliable D call. The length of the CDR3 is 15 residues. Germline V gene sequence: CDR1 SEHNR, CDR2 FQNEAQ (reference sequence). V lost 4 bases to trimming and J lost 0 bases, with 11 bases between them. CDR3 protein: CASSSSTTSTDTQYF. The CDR3 region has the DNA TGTGCCAGCAGCTCAAGTACAACGAGCACAGATACGCAGTATTTT.

The chain is built from TRBV6-5 and TRBJ1-2; 7 bases are a match to TRBD1. This CDR3 spans 14 amino acids. In germline, CDR1 is MNHEY, CDR2 SVGAGI. J was trimmed by 7 bases and V by 2 bases; bases with no gene match: 7. In DNA, the CDR3 is TGTGCCAGCAGTTACCGAGGACAGGTTTTTGGCTACACCTTC. Amino acids: CASSYRGQVFGYTF.

The rearrangement uses TRBV27 and TRBJ2-1, with TRBD2 identical over 10 bases. Looked up from germline, CDR1 is MNHEY and CDR2 is SMNVEV (reference sequence). This CDR3 region has 17 residues. V dropped 1 base and J dropped 0; count of bases not matched to a gene: 3. CDR3 nucleotides: TGTGCCAGCAGTTTATTGACTAGCGGGTACTCCTACAATGAGCAGTTCTTC. Amino acid sequence: CASSLLTSGYSYNEQFF.

This rearrangement joins TRBV7-8 to TRBJ1-1; D unresolved. The V gene's germline CDR1 is SGHVS and CDR2 FQNEAQ. The CDR3 runs 14 residues. V dropped 1 base and J dropped 3 bases, with 9 bases sitting between them. The CDR3 DNA reads TGTGCCAGCAGCTTAGGCAGGAGGGACACTGAAGCTTTCTTT. As protein: CASSLGRRDTEAFF.

V usage is TRBV9 and J usage is TRBJ1-1; D is unresolved. V was clipped by 0 bases and J by 5 bases, with 11 bases between them. CDR1 is SGDLS, CDR2 YYNGEE, per germline. This CDR3 comprises 14 residues. CDR3 region: CASSVVGDRTEAFF. CDR3 sequence (DNA): TGTGCCAGCAGCGTAGTCGGGGATAGAACTGAAGCTTTCTTT.

This clone was detected only a few times. This chain uses TRBV7-9 with TRBJ2-5; 7 nucleotides align to TRBD1. CDR1 is SEHNR and CDR2 is FQNEAQ in the germline V gene (reference sequence). This CDR3 comprises 15 residues. V was clipped by 3 bases and J by 1 base; unmatched bases: 5. Written as DNA, the CDR3 is TGTGCCAGCAGCTTGGGACAGACCATCCAAGAGACCCAGTACTTC. It yields the protein CASSLGQTIQETQYF.

This clone was observed a handful of times. The chain joins TRBV5-5 to TRBJ1-6; D is undetermined. Deletions cut 1 base from V and 5 bases from J, with 13 bases between. The germline CDR1 and CDR2 sequences are SGHKS and YYEKEE (reference sequence). The CDR3 has 16 amino acids. The CDR3 DNA reads TGTGCCAGCAGCTTGAAAGCGGGATCTAATAATTCACCCCTCCACTTT. Translation gives CASSLKAGSNNSPLHF.

V gene TRBV19 combines with J gene TRBJ2-6; TRBD1 matches 9 bases. In germline, CDR1 is LNHDA, CDR2 SQIVND (reference sequence). The CDR3 extends over 18 amino acids. V trimming: 5 bases; J trimming: 0 bases; junction bases outside the gene matches: 8. CDR3 bases: TGTGCCAGTAGTCCTCAGACAGGGGGTTACTCTGGGGCCAACGTCCTGACTTTC. It is translated as CASSPQTGGYSGANVLTF.